This TCR beta chain was captured in a study of blood T cell repertoires in COVID-19. As for the study in general: PBMCs, B-cell-depleted T cells, or T cells were the source of the cDNA or gDNA that made up the material.

The CDR3 contains 18 residues. The germline V gene encodes CDR1 LGHNA and CDR2 YSLEER. Trimming took 0 bases from V and 4 from J, leaving 16 bases between them. The repertoire was sequenced with immunoSEQ multiplex PCR; TCRdb's copy has only in-frame clones and lacks some. Of fewer than 350,000 clones in the sample, approximately 83% were seen once. The sample comprised peripheral blood. The sequence derives from a woman aged 30 to 39 who had recovered from COVID-19. The chain uses TRBV4-3 and TRBJ1-6; D might be TRBD1 (5 bases). CDR3 in DNA: TGCGCCAGCAGCCAAGATCTCGTGGTGTCAGGGTATAATTCACCCCTCCACTTT. Protein product: CASSQDLVVSGYNSPLHF.